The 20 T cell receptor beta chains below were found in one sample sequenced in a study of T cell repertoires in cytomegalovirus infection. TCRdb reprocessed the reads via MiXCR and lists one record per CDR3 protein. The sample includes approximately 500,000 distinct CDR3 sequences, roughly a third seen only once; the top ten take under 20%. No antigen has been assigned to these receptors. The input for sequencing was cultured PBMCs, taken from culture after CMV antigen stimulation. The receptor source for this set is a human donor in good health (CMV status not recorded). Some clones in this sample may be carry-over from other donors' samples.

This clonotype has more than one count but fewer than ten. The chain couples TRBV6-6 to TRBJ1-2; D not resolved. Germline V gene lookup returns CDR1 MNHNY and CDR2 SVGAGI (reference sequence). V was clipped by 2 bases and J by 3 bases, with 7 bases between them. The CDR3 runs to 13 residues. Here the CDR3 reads CASSYEDYYGYTF. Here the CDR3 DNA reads TGTGCCAGCAGTTACGAGGACTACTATGGCTACACCTTC.

This CDR3 reads CASSLRTRSEKLFF. The DNA for the CDR3 is TGTGCCAGCAGCCTCCGGACCCGAAGTGAAAAACTGTTTTTT. J is TRBJ1-4 and V is TRBV7-2; D gene uncertain. Germline-derived CDR1 and CDR2 are SGHTA and FQGNSA. V gave up 5 bases and J gave up 7 bases, with 14 bases separating them. This CDR3 is built from 14 residues.

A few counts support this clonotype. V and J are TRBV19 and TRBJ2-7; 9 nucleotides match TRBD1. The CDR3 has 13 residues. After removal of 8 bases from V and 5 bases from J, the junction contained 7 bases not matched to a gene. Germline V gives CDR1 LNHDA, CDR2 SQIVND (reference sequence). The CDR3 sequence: CASQPRTGDEQYF. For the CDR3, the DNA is TGTGCCAGTCAACCTAGGACAGGGGACGAGCAGTACTTC.

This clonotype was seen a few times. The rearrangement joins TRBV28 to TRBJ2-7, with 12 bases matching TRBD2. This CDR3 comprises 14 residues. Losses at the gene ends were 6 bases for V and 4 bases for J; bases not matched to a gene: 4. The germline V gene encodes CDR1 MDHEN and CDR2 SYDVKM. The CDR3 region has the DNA TGTGCCAGCAGGACTAGCGGGAGTAAGTACGAGCAGTACTTC. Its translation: CASRTSGSKYEQYF. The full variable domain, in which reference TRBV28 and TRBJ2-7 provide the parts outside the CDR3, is DVKVTQSSRYLVKRTGEKVFLECVQDMDHENMFWYRQDPGLGLRLIYFSYDVKMKEKGDIPEGYSVSREKKERFSLILESASTNQTSMYLCASRTSGSKYEQYFGPGTRLTVT.

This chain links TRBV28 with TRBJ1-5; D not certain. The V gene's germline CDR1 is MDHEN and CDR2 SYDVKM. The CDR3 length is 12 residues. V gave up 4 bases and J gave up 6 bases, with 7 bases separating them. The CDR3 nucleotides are TGTGCCAGCAGTTCTCTAATTCAGCCCCAGCATTTT. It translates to CASSSLIQPQHF. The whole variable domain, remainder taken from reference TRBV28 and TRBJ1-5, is DVKVTQSSRYLVKRTGEKVFLECVQDMDHENMFWYRQDPGLGLRLIYFSYDVKMKEKGDIPEGYSVSREKKERFSLILESASTNQTSMYLCASSSLIQPQHFGDGTRLSIL.

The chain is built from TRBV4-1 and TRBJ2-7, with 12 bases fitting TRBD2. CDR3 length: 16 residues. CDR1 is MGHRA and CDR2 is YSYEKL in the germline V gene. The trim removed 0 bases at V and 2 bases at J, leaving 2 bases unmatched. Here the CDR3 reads CASSQEGLAGTYEQYF. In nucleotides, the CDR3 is TGCGCCAGCAGCCAAGAGGGACTAGCGGGCACCTACGAGCAGTACTTC.

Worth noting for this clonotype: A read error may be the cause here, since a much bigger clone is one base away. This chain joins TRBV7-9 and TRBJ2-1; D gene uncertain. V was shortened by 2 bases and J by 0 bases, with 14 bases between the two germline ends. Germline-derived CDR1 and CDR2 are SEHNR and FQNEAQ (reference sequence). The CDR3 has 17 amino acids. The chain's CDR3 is CASSLHRDGSSYNEQFF. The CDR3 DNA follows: TGTGCCAGCAGCTTACACCGTGACGGTAGCTCCTACAATGAGCAGTTCTTC.

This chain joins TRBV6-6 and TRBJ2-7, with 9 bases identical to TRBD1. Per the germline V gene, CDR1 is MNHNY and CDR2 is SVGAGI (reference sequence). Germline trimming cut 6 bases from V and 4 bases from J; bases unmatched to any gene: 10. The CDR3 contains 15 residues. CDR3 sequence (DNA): TGTGCCAGCAGGAGGGGAATGACAGGGGGTTACGAGCAGTACGTC. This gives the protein CASRRGMTGGYEQYV.

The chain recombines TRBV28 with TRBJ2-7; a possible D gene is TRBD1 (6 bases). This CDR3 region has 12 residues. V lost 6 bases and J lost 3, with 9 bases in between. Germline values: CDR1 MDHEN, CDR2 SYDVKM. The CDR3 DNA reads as TGTGCCAGCAGCACAGGGATCTACGAGCAGTACTTC. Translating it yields CASSTGIYEQYF.

CDR3 sequence (DNA): TGTGCCAGCAGCTCCCCATTAGTCGCGTCCGGTTTCCAAGCCAAAAACATTCAGTACTTC. Its protein is CASSSPLVASGFQAKNIQYF. This rearrangement joins TRBV7-9 to TRBJ2-4, with unresolved D. CDR3 length: 20 amino acids. Germline loops: CDR1 SEHNR, CDR2 FQNEAQ (reference sequence). Trimming removed 4 bases from V and 0 bases from J, with 25 bases in between.

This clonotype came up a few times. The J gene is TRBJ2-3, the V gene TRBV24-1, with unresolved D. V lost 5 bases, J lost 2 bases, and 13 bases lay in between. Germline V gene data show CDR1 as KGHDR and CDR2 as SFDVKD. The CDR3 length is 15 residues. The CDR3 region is CATSAFGRATDTQYF. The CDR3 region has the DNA TGTGCCACCAGTGCTTTCGGACGGGCCACAGATACGCAGTATTTT.

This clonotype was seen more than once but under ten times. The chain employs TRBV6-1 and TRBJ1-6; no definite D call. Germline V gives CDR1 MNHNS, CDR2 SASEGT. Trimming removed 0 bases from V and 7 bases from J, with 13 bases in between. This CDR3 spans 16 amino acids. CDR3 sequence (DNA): TGTGCCAGCAGTGAAGCGGCTCATGGGTTAAATTCACCCCTCCACTTT. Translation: CASSEAAHGLNSPLHF.

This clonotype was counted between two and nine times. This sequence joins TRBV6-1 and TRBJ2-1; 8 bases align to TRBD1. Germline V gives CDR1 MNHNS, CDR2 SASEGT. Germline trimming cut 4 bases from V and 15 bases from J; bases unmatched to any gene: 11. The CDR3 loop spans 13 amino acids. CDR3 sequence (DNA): TGTGCCAGCAGTGCCCCAAACAGGGGGTATAGGTTCTTC. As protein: CASSAPNRGYRFF.

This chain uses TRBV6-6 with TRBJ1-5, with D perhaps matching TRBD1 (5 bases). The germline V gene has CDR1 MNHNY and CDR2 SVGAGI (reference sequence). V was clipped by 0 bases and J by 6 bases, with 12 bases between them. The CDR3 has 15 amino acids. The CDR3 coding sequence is TGTGCCAGCAGTTACTCTGAGGGGCTAGGTCAGCCCCAGCATTTT. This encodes CASSYSEGLGQPQHF.

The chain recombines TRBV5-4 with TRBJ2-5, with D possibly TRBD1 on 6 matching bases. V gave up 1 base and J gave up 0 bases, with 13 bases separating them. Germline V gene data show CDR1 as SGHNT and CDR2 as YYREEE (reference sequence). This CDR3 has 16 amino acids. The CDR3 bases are TGTGCCAGCAGCTTGCCCCAACAGGGTAACCAAGAGACCCAGTACTTC. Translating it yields CASSLPQQGNQETQYF.

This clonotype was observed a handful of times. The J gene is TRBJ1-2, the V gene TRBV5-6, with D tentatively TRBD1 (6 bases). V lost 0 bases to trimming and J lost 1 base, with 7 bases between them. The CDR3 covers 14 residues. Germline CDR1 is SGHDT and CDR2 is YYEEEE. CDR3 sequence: CASSLGTVNYGYTF. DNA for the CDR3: TGTGCCAGCAGCTTGGGGACAGTTAACTATGGCTACACCTTC.

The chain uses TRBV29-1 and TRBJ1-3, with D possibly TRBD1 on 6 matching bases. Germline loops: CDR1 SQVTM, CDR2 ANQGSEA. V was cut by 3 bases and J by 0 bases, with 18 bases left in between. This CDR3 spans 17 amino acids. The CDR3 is CSVEKGGAVSSGNTIYF. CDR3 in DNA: TGCAGCGTTGAGAAGGGGGGAGCGGTGAGCTCTGGAAACACCATATATTTT.

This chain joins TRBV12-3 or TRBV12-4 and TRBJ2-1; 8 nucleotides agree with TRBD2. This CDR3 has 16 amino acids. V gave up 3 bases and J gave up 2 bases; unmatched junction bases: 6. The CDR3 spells CASSFESGSAYNEQFF. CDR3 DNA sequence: TGTGCCAGCAGTTTCGAGAGCGGGAGTGCCTACAATGAGCAGTTCTTC.

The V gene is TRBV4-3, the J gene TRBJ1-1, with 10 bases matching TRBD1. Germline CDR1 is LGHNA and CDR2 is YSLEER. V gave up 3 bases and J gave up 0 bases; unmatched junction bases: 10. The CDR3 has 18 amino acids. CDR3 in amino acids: CASSHIRPGQGMNTEAFF. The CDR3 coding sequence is TGCGCCAGCAGCCATATACGTCCGGGACAGGGGATGAACACTGAAGCTTTCTTT.

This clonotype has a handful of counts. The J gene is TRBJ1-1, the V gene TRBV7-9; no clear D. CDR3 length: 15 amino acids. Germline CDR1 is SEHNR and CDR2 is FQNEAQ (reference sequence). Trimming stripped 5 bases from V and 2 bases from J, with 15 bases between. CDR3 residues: CASSPHLDSNTEAFF. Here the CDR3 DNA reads TGTGCCAGCAGCCCCCACTTGGACTCAAACACTGAAGCTTTCTTT.